The 20 T cell receptor beta chains reported below all come from one sample, sequenced in a study of cytotoxic CD8 clonotypes in ibrutinib-treated CLL. Libraries were prepared by immunoSEQ multiplex PCR; TCRdb keeps only in-frame clonotypes and omits some of them. The sample consists of some 150,000 clones, approximately 80% of them appearing once. The material was PBMCs, obtained after 36 months of ibrutinib treatment. The source of these receptors is a human donor with chronic lymphocytic leukemia.

The genes are TRBV6-6 and TRBJ2-7; D may be TRBD1 (7 bases). The CDR3 is made up of 12 amino acids. Trimming removed 5 bases at V and 4 bases at J, with 9 bases between. Germline CDR1 MNHNY, CDR2 SVGAGI (reference sequence). CDR3 nucleotides: TGTGCCAGCAGTCCAGGGGGGTACGAGCAGTACTTC. Its protein is CASSPGGYEQYF.

The V call is TRBV7-9, the J call TRBJ2-1, with D possibly being TRBD1 (5 bases). CDR3 length: 16 residues. V was cut by 5 bases and J by 5 bases, with 19 bases left in between. Germline V gene lookup returns CDR1 SEHNR and CDR2 FQNEAQ (reference sequence). CDR3 in amino acids: CASSKSGARPNNEQFF. Written as DNA, the CDR3 is TGTGCCAGCAGCAAAAGTGGGGCCAGGCCGAACAATGAGCAGTTCTTC.

This clone turned up a few times. This sequence joins TRBV5-4 and TRBJ2-1; the match to TRBD1 covers 7 bases. The CDR3 is 14 residues long. Germline V gene sequence: CDR1 SGHNT, CDR2 YYREEE (reference sequence). The junction had 5 bases not matched to a gene; V was cut back by 3 bases and J by 5 bases. DNA for the CDR3: TGTGCCAGCAGCTCGCCGGGACAGAACAATGAGCAGTTCTTC. Its protein product is CASSSPGQNNEQFF.

This clone was seen only once. The chain carries TRBV15 and TRBJ2-5; TRBD2 agrees at 13 bases. The germline gives CDR1 LNHNV, CDR2 YYDKDF (reference sequence). V shed 8 bases, J shed 7 bases, and the junction held 13 bases outside the gene matches. The CDR3 contains 16 residues. CDR3 sequence reads: CATSGLAGIISGTQYF. In DNA form, the CDR3 reads TGTGCCACCTCGGGACTAGCGGGGATTATTTCGGGGACCCAGTACTTC.

CDR3 region: CASSVVHSGTYNEQFF. CDR3 sequence (DNA): TGTGCCAGCAGCGTAGTTCACAGCGGGACCTACAATGAGCAGTTCTTC. The genes are TRBV9 and TRBJ2-1, with 7 nucleotides matching TRBD2. CDR1 SGDLS and CDR2 YYNGEE come from the germline V gene. The ends lost 0 bases at V and 2 bases at J; junction bases unmatched: 5. CDR3 size: 16 residues.

The chain employs TRBV2 and TRBJ2-5; D gene uncertain. The length of the CDR3 is 13 residues. The V gene's germline CDR1 is SNHLY and CDR2 FYNNEI. V dropped 8 bases and J dropped 5 bases, with 15 bases sitting between them. CDR3 residues: CASLWEDSETQYF. The CDR3 nucleotides read TGTGCCAGCCTATGGGAAGATTCGGAGACCCAGTACTTC.

The rearrangement uses TRBV5-1 and TRBJ2-7; 8 bases agree with TRBD2. The CDR3 has 15 amino acids. Germline V CDR1 and CDR2: SGHRS, YFSETQ. J gave up 2 bases and V 1 base, and 5 bases lay outside the gene matches. CDR3 protein: CASSLTSGSPYEQYF. In DNA form, the CDR3 reads TGCGCCAGCAGCTTGACCAGCGGGAGTCCCTACGAGCAGTACTTC.

The chain uses TRBV28 and TRBJ1-5, with D maybe TRBD1 (5 bases). The germline gives CDR1 MDHEN, CDR2 SYDVKM. The CDR3 is 15 amino acids. Between the trimmed V and J ends, which lost 6 bases and 5 bases, there was a span of 17 bases. The chain's CDR3 is CASSRVRVPYQPQHF. The CDR3 region has the DNA TGTGCCAGCAGCCGCGTCAGGGTCCCGTATCAGCCCCAGCATTTT.

The chain combines TRBV6-5 with TRBJ1-1, with a tentative D call TRBD1 (5 bases). Trimming left V 5 bases short and J 4 bases short, with 14 bases between. The CDR3 loop spans 14 amino acids. Germline V gene lookup returns CDR1 MNHEY and CDR2 SVGAGI. CDR3 sequence: CASSPPGWLTEAFF. CDR3 DNA: TGTGCCAGCAGTCCTCCAGGGTGGCTCACTGAAGCTTTCTTT.

The chain links TRBV10-3 to TRBJ1-1; TRBD1 agrees at 9 bases. CDR1 ENHRY and CDR2 SYGVKD come from the germline V gene. Trimming cost V 6 bases and J 1 base; bases outside gene matches: 3. The CDR3 has 14 residues. CDR3 region: CAIRPGQGNTEAFF. In DNA, the CDR3 is TGTGCCATCAGACCGGGACAGGGGAACACTGAAGCTTTCTTT.

This chain uses TRBV9 with TRBJ2-3; 8 bases line up with TRBD2. The junction had 3 bases not matched to a gene; V was cut back by 0 bases and J by 0 bases. The CDR3 runs to 16 residues. The germline V gene encodes CDR1 SGDLS and CDR2 YYNGEE. The chain's CDR3 is CASSVAGGQSTDTQYF. The CDR3 nucleotides read TGTGCCAGCAGCGTAGCGGGGGGGCAAAGCACAGATACGCAGTATTTT. The whole variable domain, remainder taken from reference TRBV9 and TRBJ2-3, is DSGVTQTPKHLITATGQRVTLRCSPRSGDLSVYWYQQSLDQGLQFLIQYYNGEERAKGNILERFSAQQFPDLHSELNLSSLELGDSALYFCASSVAGGQSTDTQYFGPGTRLTVL.

This chain uses TRBV18 with TRBJ1-3, with 7 bases identical to TRBD1. The CDR3 totals 15 residues. CDR1 is KGHSH and CDR2 is LQKENI in the germline V gene. The V gene end was trimmed by 6 bases and the J gene end by 4 bases; junction bases not matched to a gene: 9. This chain's CDR3 is CASSYGGGAGNTIYF. In DNA form, the CDR3 reads TGTGCCAGCTCCTACGGAGGGGGCGCGGGAAACACCATATATTTT.

The chain employs TRBV29-1 and TRBJ2-5, with 9 bases matching TRBD2. V shed 6 bases, J shed 5 bases, and the junction held 7 bases outside the gene matches. This CDR3 spans 13 amino acids. The germline V gene encodes CDR1 SQVTM and CDR2 ANQGSEA. The CDR3 DNA is TGCAGCGTCCTTAGCGGGAGTAAGGAGACCCAGTACTTC. Translated, it gives CSVLSGSKETQYF.

V is TRBV7-8 and J is TRBJ2-1; D possibly matches TRBD1 or TRBD2 (6 bases each). Trimming cost V 3 bases and J 8 bases, with 20 bases left between them. The CDR3 consists of 16 residues. Germline CDR1 SGHVS, CDR2 FQNEAQ. CDR3 sequence (DNA): TGTGCCAGCAGCTTGGGCCTGTGGGGGGCTGGCGATGAGCAGTTCTTC. As protein: CASSLGLWGAGDEQFF.

This clone was recorded at least ten times. The chain employs TRBV5-1 and TRBJ2-2; 7 bases fit TRBD1. Trimming took 4 bases from V and 9 from J; bases not matched to a gene: 12. The length of the CDR3 is 15 residues. Germline V gives CDR1 SGHRS, CDR2 YFSETQ. The CDR3 sequence: CASSPIQGRHRELFF. The CDR3, as DNA: TGCGCCAGCAGCCCAATACAGGGGCGCCATAGGGAGCTGTTTTTT.

V and J are TRBV10-1 and TRBJ2-3; 13 nucleotides align to TRBD2. Germline trimming cut 10 bases from V and 4 bases from J; bases unmatched to any gene: 2. Germline loops: CDR1 WNHNN, CDR2 SYGVQD (reference sequence). CDR3 length equals 13 residues. The CDR3 protein is CATGLAGADTQYF. DNA of the CDR3: TGCGCCACCGGACTAGCGGGGGCAGATACGCAGTATTTT.

This chain uses TRBV30 with TRBJ1-5; weak D call: TRBD1 (5 bases). The CDR3 is made up of 14 amino acids. With 4 bases removed from V and 5 bases from J, the gap between germline ends came to 15 bases. Germline CDR1 and CDR2: GTSNPN and SVGIG (reference sequence). The CDR3 DNA reads TGTGCCTGGAAGCCCCCGGGGGGTTATCAGCCCCAGCATTTT. Residues: CAWKPPGGYQPQHF.

J is TRBJ2-7 and V is TRBV30; the match to TRBD2 covers 9 bases. The germline V gene has CDR1 GTSNPN and CDR2 SVGIG (reference sequence). J lost 0 bases, V lost 2 bases, and 2 bases had no gene match. The CDR3 spans 14 residues. DNA for the CDR3: TGTGCCTGGAGTAGCGGGGGGTACTCCTACGAGCAGTACTTC. Protein product: CAWSSGGYSYEQYF.

V usage is TRBV2 and J usage is TRBJ1-1; D not resolved. Germline V gives CDR1 SNHLY, CDR2 FYNNEI. The CDR3 length is 14 residues. Between the trimmed V and J ends, which lost 3 bases and 4 bases, there was a span of 12 bases. The CDR3 DNA is TGTGCCAGCAGTGATCTGGTCGGAAGCACTGAAGCTTTCTTT. This codes for CASSDLVGSTEAFF.

The chain carries TRBV14 and TRBJ2-3; the D gene is possibly TRBD2 (6 bases). Trimming shortened V by 4 bases and J by 2 bases, and 22 bases separated the two germline ends. Per germline, CDR1 SGHDN and CDR2 FVKESK. CDR3 size: 18 residues. The DNA of the CDR3 is TGTGCCAGCAGCCCCATCCTTACCCGGGGGTCCGCCACAGATACGCAGTATTTT. It specifies CASSPILTRGSATDTQYF.